The 28 T cell receptor beta chains reported below all come from one sample, sequenced in a study of OX40 agonist ivuxolimab in advanced cancers. Profiling relied on immunoSEQ multiplex PCR, and the TCRdb table lists in-frame clones only, not all of them. The table lists 20,000 or so clones, 84% of them singletons. Sequences were derived from CD4+ or CD8+ T cells sorted from blood, sampled in a trial of the OX40 agonist ivuxolimab. The receptors come from an adult with an advanced solid tumor such as melanoma, head and neck, liver or kidney cancer.

This clone was detected a few times. The CDR3 nucleotides read TGTGCCAGCAGCGTATCCCCTCGAAGCGGGGGCATAGGGGATACGCAGTATTTT. This gives the protein CASSVSPRSGGIGDTQYF. This rearrangement joins TRBV9 to TRBJ2-3; 8 bases agree with TRBD2. Germline lookup yields CDR1 SGDLS and CDR2 YYNGEE. J was trimmed by 6 bases and V by 1 base; bases with no gene match: 16. The CDR3 length is 18 residues.

This clone was recorded once. V is TRBV6-1 and J is TRBJ2-2; D is undetermined. The V and J ends lost 3 bases and 1 base respectively, with 3 bases between them. Germline V gene data show CDR1 as MNHNS and CDR2 as SASEGT. The CDR3 spans 13 residues. CDR3 sequence reads: CASSDGNTGELFF. The CDR3 DNA reads as TGTGCCAGCAGTGACGGGAACACCGGGGAGCTGTTTTTT.

This chain uses TRBV5-6 with TRBJ1-6, with a weak D call TRBD1 (6 bases). CDR1 and CDR2 from the germline V gene are SGHDT and YYEEEE. The germline V and J ends were trimmed by 4 bases and 3 bases, with 17 bases remaining between them. CDR3 length: 17 amino acids. The CDR3 here is CASSRRGGPIYNSPLHF. CDR3 DNA sequence: TGTGCCAGCAGCCGAAGGGGGGGTCCAATCTATAATTCACCCCTCCACTTT.

This clone was seen a few times. The chain combines TRBV9 with TRBJ2-3; 9 nucleotides match TRBD2. The trim removed 0 bases at V and 4 bases at J, leaving 3 bases unmatched. This CDR3 is built from 15 residues. Per the germline V gene, CDR1 is SGDLS and CDR2 is YYNGEE. The DNA of the CDR3 is TGTGCCAGCAGCGTAGATGCGGGAGGGTCAGATACGCAGTATTTT. Translation: CASSVDAGGSDTQYF. Combining the CDR3 with reference TRBV9 and TRBJ2-3 gives the whole variable domain DSGVTQTPKHLITATGQRVTLRCSPRSGDLSVYWYQQSLDQGLQFLIQYYNGEERAKGNILERFSAQQFPDLHSELNLSSLELGDSALYFCASSVDAGGSDTQYFGPGTRLTVL.

The chain links TRBV11-3 to TRBJ2-5; TRBD2 matches 7 bases. Per the germline V gene, CDR1 is SGHNT and CDR2 is YENEEA. V gave up 5 bases and J gave up 0 bases; unmatched junction bases: 6. This CDR3 comprises 15 residues. In nucleotides, the CDR3 is TGTGCCAGCAGCCCTGGGGGGGGGTACCAAGAGACCCAGTACTTC. It specifies CASSPGGGYQETQYF.

The rearrangement links TRBV18 to TRBJ1-6; no firm D call. Germline V gene data show CDR1 as KGHSH and CDR2 as LQKENI. The V end lost 2 bases, the J end lost 8 bases, and 7 bases lay between the germline ends. The CDR3 length is 13 residues. The CDR3 region is CASSPEVDSPLHF. CDR3 nucleotides: TGTGCCAGCTCACCAGAAGTGGATTCACCCCTCCACTTT.

J is TRBJ1-4 and V is TRBV28; 8 positions agree with TRBD1. Germline CDR1 reads MDHEN; CDR2 reads SYDVKM. Losses at the gene ends were 2 bases for V and 10 bases for J; bases not matched to a gene: 9. The CDR3 spans 15 residues. The CDR3 DNA reads TGTGCCAGCAGTTTACGGGACAGGCAAACGGGAAAACTGTTTTTT. Translated, it gives CASSLRDRQTGKLFF.

The V call is TRBV7-9, the J call TRBJ2-3, with D uncertain. Germline CDR1 and CDR2: SEHNR and FQNEAQ (reference sequence). This CDR3 contains 15 residues. V lost 5 bases and J lost 5, with 17 bases in between. CDR3 nucleotides: TGTGCCAGCAGCCCTAAGGTACGGGTCGGAGATACGCAGTATTTT. It is translated as CASSPKVRVGDTQYF.

The chain uses TRBV28 and TRBJ1-4; TRBD1 aligns across 8 bases. The CDR3 length is 15 residues. V shed 2 bases, J shed 11 bases, and the junction held 10 bases outside the gene matches. The germline CDR1 and CDR2 sequences are MDHEN and SYDVKM. The CDR3 is CASSLPWGQGAKLFF. CDR3 nucleotide sequence: TGTGCCAGCAGTTTACCCTGGGGCCAGGGGGCCAAACTGTTTTTT. The whole variable domain, filled in from reference TRBV28 and TRBJ1-4, reads DVKVTQSSRYLVKRTGEKVFLECVQDMDHENMFWYRQDPGLGLRLIYFSYDVKMKEKGDIPEGYSVSREKKERFSLILESASTNQTSMYLCASSLPWGQGAKLFFGSGTQLSVL.

The V and J genes are TRBV29-1 and TRBJ2-1; TRBD1 is a possible D gene (5 bases). CDR1 is SQVTM and CDR2 is ANQGSEA in the germline V gene. The ends were cut back, 6 bases at V and 1 base at J, with 10 bases in the middle. The CDR3 length is 13 residues. In DNA, the CDR3 is TGCAGCGTCGACAGTTTATCCTACAATGAGCAGTTCTTC. Residues: CSVDSLSYNEQFF.

This CDR3 is CASSFERGGNQPQHF. The CDR3 DNA reads TGTGCCAGCAGCTTTGAACGAGGGGGCAATCAGCCCCAGCATTTT. The chain employs TRBV5-6 and TRBJ1-5, with a tentative D call TRBD1 (5 bases). This CDR3 is built from 15 residues. The V and J ends lost 2 bases and 2 bases respectively, with 11 bases between them. Germline CDR1 and CDR2: SGHDT and YYEEEE. Complete variable domain (other parts from reference TRBV5-6 and TRBJ1-5): DAGVTQSPTHLIKTRGQQVTLRCSPKSGHDTVSWYQQALGQGPQFIFQYYEEEERQRGNFPDRFSGHQFPNYSSELNVNALLLGDSALYLCASSFERGGNQPQHFGDGTRLSIL.

This sequence joins TRBV5-1 and TRBJ2-7; TRBD1 matches at 8 bases. Germline V gene sequence: CDR1 SGHRS, CDR2 YFSETQ. The CDR3 totals 19 residues. The J segment lost 3 bases and the V segment lost 1 base, leaving 18 bases of the junction unmatched. The CDR3 is CASSLSGTGFSGGDYEQYF. The CDR3 bases are TGCGCCAGCAGCTTGAGTGGGACAGGCTTTTCCGGCGGAGACTACGAGCAGTACTTC.

V gene TRBV5-1 combines with J gene TRBJ2-5; D gene uncertain. Germline V gives CDR1 SGHRS, CDR2 YFSETQ. The CDR3 loop spans 12 amino acids. V gave up 0 bases and J gave up 7 bases, with 7 bases separating them. CDR3 loop: CASSLDGGTQYF. CDR3 in DNA: TGCGCCAGCAGCTTGGACGGCGGGACCCAGTACTTC. The variable domain in full, with the rest retrieved from reference TRBV5-1 and TRBJ2-5, is KAGVTQTPRYLIKTRGQQVTLSCSPISGHRSVSWYQQTPGQGLQFLFEYFSETQRNKGNFPGRFSGRQFSNSRSEMNVSTLELGDSALYLCASSLDGGTQYFGPGTRLLVL.

V is TRBV6-5 and J is TRBJ1-6; 9 bases match TRBD1. There are 15 residues in the CDR3. With V trimmed by 6 bases and J by 11 bases, 11 bases remained unmatched. CDR1 and CDR2 from the germline V gene are MNHEY and SVGAGI. CDR3 sequence (DNA): TGTGCCAGCAGCAATACCGGGACAGGGACCACACCCCTCCACTTT. Translated: CASSNTGTGTTPLHF.

The CDR3 region has the DNA TGTGCCAGCAGCCGCGCGGGGGAAAAACTGTTTTTT. Protein product: CASSRAGEKLFF. This rearrangement joins TRBV14 to TRBJ1-4; no definite D call. V dropped 4 bases and J dropped 8 bases, with 8 bases sitting between them. Germline CDR1 is SGHDN and CDR2 is FVKESK. There are 12 residues in the CDR3.

V usage is TRBV10-1 and J usage is TRBJ2-3, with D perhaps matching TRBD1 (6 bases). Trimming left V 6 bases short and J 4 bases short, with 11 bases between. CDR1 is WNHNN and CDR2 is SYGVQD in the germline V gene (reference sequence). The CDR3 runs to 13 residues. The chain's CDR3 is CASSRTAPDTQYF. The CDR3 nucleotides are TGCGCCAGCAGCCGGACAGCACCAGATACGCAGTATTTT.

The J gene is TRBJ2-1, the V gene TRBV7-2, with TRBD2 identical over 9 bases. Germline loops: CDR1 SGHTA, CDR2 FQGNSA. After removal of 4 bases from V and 10 bases from J, the junction contained 14 bases not matched to a gene. The CDR3 runs to 16 residues. The CDR3 reads CASSSRARTSADEQFF. CDR3 in DNA: TGTGCCAGCAGCTCCCGGGCCCGGACTAGCGCGGACGAGCAGTTCTTC.

CDR3 sequence: CASSAAGRYSNQPQHF. The DNA of the CDR3 is TGTGCCAGCAGCGCCGCCGGACGGTATAGCAATCAGCCCCAGCATTTT. This sequence joins TRBV5-8 and TRBJ1-5; D remains unclear. This CDR3 spans 16 amino acids. The germline V gene encodes CDR1 SGHTS and CDR2 YDEGEE. V lost 4 bases and J lost 0, with 14 bases in between.

The V call is TRBV19, the J call TRBJ2-3, with 7 positions matching TRBD2. This CDR3 is built from 14 residues. Per the germline V gene, CDR1 is LNHDA and CDR2 is SQIVND (reference sequence). J gave up 1 base and V 7 bases, and 5 bases lay outside the gene matches. The CDR3 is CASTPGLRTDTQYF. The CDR3 bases are TGTGCCAGTACACCGGGACTACGCACAGATACGCAGTATTTT.

By proportion, this clone is medium-sized (0.01 to 0.1%). The chain recombines TRBV18 with TRBJ2-7; TRBD1 aligns across 7 bases. Germline CDR1 and CDR2: KGHSH and LQKENI. CDR3 length: 15 amino acids. J gave up 2 bases and V 6 bases, and 10 bases lay outside the gene matches. CDR3 DNA sequence: TGTGCCAGCTCCCCCAGACAGGGAGTCCCCTACGAGCAGTACTTC. This gives the protein CASSPRQGVPYEQYF.

The J gene is TRBJ2-1, the V gene TRBV7-8, with D possibly matching TRBD2 (6 bases). CDR3 length: 16 amino acids. V dropped 8 bases and J dropped 9 bases, with 26 bases sitting between them. Germline loops: CDR1 SGHVS, CDR2 FQNEAQ. DNA for the CDR3: TGTGCCAGCGTACCTCGGGAAATCCACGGGGGTAGTGAGCAGTTCTTC. It encodes CASVPREIHGGSEQFF.

The chain employs TRBV7-9 and TRBJ1-2; D not resolved. The V and J ends lost 8 bases and 2 bases respectively, with 15 bases between them. The CDR3 sequence is 14 residues long. CDR1 is SEHNR, CDR2 FQNEAQ, per germline (reference sequence). The CDR3 is CASYPSRSNYGYTF. The DNA for the CDR3 is TGTGCCAGCTACCCGAGTCGGAGCAACTATGGCTACACCTTC.

This rearrangement joins TRBV7-8 to TRBJ1-5, with D possibly matching TRBD1 (6 bases). Germline V gene data show CDR1 as SGHVS and CDR2 as FQNEAQ. CDR3 length: 14 residues. Trimming stripped 5 bases from V and 4 bases from J, with 12 bases between. Here the CDR3 reads CASSLLGGNQPQHF. The CDR3 coding sequence is TGTGCCAGCAGCCTATTAGGGGGTAATCAGCCCCAGCATTTT.

The rearrangement links TRBV20-1 to TRBJ1-5; 7 bases match TRBD1. This CDR3 region has 11 residues. V gave up 7 bases and J gave up 11 bases; unmatched junction bases: 8. Germline V lookup: CDR1 DFQATT, CDR2 SNEGSKA (reference sequence). For the CDR3, the DNA is TGCAGTGTTCTCAGGGGGGAAGCCCAGCATTTT. The encoded protein is CSVLRGEAQHF.

This rearrangement joins TRBV6-4 to TRBJ1-6; D uncertain. Germline CDR1 MRHNA, CDR2 SNTAGT. CDR3 length: 13 amino acids. Deletions cut 2 bases from V and 6 bases from J, with 5 bases between. The CDR3 region is CASSDTFNSPLHF. CDR3 nucleotide sequence: TGTGCCAGCAGTGACACCTTTAATTCACCCCTCCACTTT.

The genes are TRBV29-1 and TRBJ2-5, with D possibly matching TRBD2 (6 bases). The last part of the DNA fits TRBJ2-7 better; the J call may be wrong. The CDR3 consists of 12 residues. Per the germline V gene, CDR1 is SQVTM and CDR2 is ANQGSEA. Here the CDR3 DNA reads TGCAGCGTTGTCCCTAGCGCTGGCGAGCAGTACTTC. This codes for CSVVPSAGEQYF.

The chain is built from TRBV6-1 and TRBJ1-1; D possibly corresponds to TRBD1 (6 bases). Per the germline V gene, CDR1 is MNHNS and CDR2 is SASEGT. The CDR3 is 15 residues long. The V gene lost 4 bases and the J gene lost 0 bases, with 12 bases spanning the gap. The CDR3 region is CASSARQVMNTEAFF. Here the CDR3 DNA reads TGTGCCAGCAGTGCGAGACAGGTTATGAACACTGAAGCTTTCTTT.

This rearrangement joins TRBV11-2 to TRBJ2-3; 8 bases map to TRBD1. This CDR3 is built from 16 residues. Germline V lookup: CDR1 SGHAT, CDR2 FQNNGV. The V segment lost 5 bases and the J segment 2 bases; nucleotides outside the gene matches: 9. The CDR3 loop reads CASSPGTGGNTDTQYF. The CDR3, as DNA: TGTGCCAGCAGCCCGGGTACAGGGGGGAACACAGATACGCAGTATTTT. The entire variable domain, with the rest obtained from reference TRBV11-2 and TRBJ2-3, is as follows: EAGVAQSPRYKIIEKRQSVAFWCNPISGHATLYWYQQILGQGPKLLIQFQNNGVVDDSQLPKDRFSAERLKGVDSTLKIQPAKLEDSAVYLCASSPGTGGNTDTQYFGPGTRLTVL.